One and the same sample provided the 16 T cell receptor beta chains below, sequenced in a study of T cell responses to AZD1222 COVID-19 vaccine. Sequencing used immunoSEQ multiplex PCR; TCRdb keeps in-frame clones, though not all of them. The repertoire has 90,000 to 150,000 clones, 91% of them found once; the top ten carry roughly 4.5%. Sequences were derived from peripheral blood, sampled on day 0 of AZD1222 vaccination. The source of these receptors is an adult in good health.

The chain uses TRBV5-1 and TRBJ1-4; D might be TRBD1 (5 bases). V lost 0 bases to trimming and J lost 8 bases, with 17 bases between them. Germline CDR1 and CDR2: SGHRS and YFSETQ. The CDR3 runs to 16 residues. The CDR3: CASSLATGGLYEKLFF. The DNA for the CDR3 is TGCGCCAGCAGCTTGGCAACAGGTGGTTTATACGAAAAACTGTTTTTT.

The J gene is TRBJ2-3, the V gene TRBV29-1; 9 positions agree with TRBD1. The CDR3 covers 14 residues. Trimming at V came to 6 bases and at J to 4 bases, leaving 8 bases not matched to a gene. Germline values: CDR1 SQVTM, CDR2 ANQGSEA. The CDR3 spells CSVQTGGAADTQYF. CDR3 DNA sequence: TGCAGCGTCCAAACAGGGGGCGCCGCAGATACGCAGTATTTT.

The rearrangement uses TRBV5-1 and TRBJ2-3, with TRBD2 identical over 14 bases. V dropped 3 bases and J dropped 5; count of bases not matched to a gene: 11. Per the germline V gene, CDR1 is SGHRS and CDR2 is YFSETQ. The CDR3 runs to 18 residues. CDR3 sequence reads: CASSSTKTSGGAGDTQYF. For the CDR3, the DNA is TGCGCCAGCAGCTCGACGAAGACTAGCGGGGGGGCGGGAGATACGCAGTATTTT.

This chain uses TRBV7-2 with TRBJ2-1; weak D call: TRBD1 (6 bases). Per the germline V gene, CDR1 is SGHTA and CDR2 is FQGNSA. This CDR3 contains 11 residues. Trimming left V 8 bases short and J 9 bases short, with 11 bases between. The CDR3 DNA sequence: TGTGCCAGCGCACACAGGGTTGAGCAGTTCTTC. It codes for CASAHRVEQFF.

This chain joins TRBV30 and TRBJ1-2; D might be TRBD1 (5 bases). The CDR3 has 14 amino acids. Per the germline V gene, CDR1 is GTSNPN and CDR2 is SVGIG (reference sequence). V lost 3 bases, J lost 0 bases, and 11 bases lay in between. The CDR3 DNA sequence: TGTGCCTGGAGCGCGGGGGGGGCTAACTATGGCTACACCTTC. It translates to CAWSAGGANYGYTF.

The chain couples TRBV7-6 to TRBJ2-1; 7 positions match TRBD2. The V segment lost 1 base and the J segment 1 base; nucleotides outside the gene matches: 1. The CDR3 contains 15 residues. Germline-derived CDR1 and CDR2 are SGHVS and FNYEAQ. The CDR3 DNA is TGTGCCAGCAGCTTAGGCGGGGGTTCCTACAATGAGCAGTTCTTC. It codes for CASSLGGGSYNEQFF.

The table lists this clone with a count of one. The chain employs TRBV24-1 and TRBJ2-2; possibly TRBD1 for D (6 bases). V was trimmed by 3 bases and J by 7 bases, leaving 11 bases between them. The CDR3 is 14 amino acids. Per the germline V gene, CDR1 is KGHDR and CDR2 is SFDVKD. The chain's CDR3 is CATSDAGEYGELFF. CDR3 DNA sequence: TGTGCCACCAGTGATGCAGGGGAGTACGGGGAGCTGTTTTTT.

This chain joins TRBV18 and TRBJ1-1, with 9 positions matching TRBD1. Germline loops: CDR1 KGHSH, CDR2 LQKENI. The trim removed 4 bases at V and 5 bases at J, leaving 5 bases unmatched. This CDR3 is built from 14 residues. The CDR3 region is CASSQGQGGTEAFF. As DNA, the CDR3 is TGTGCCAGCTCACAGGGACAGGGAGGGACTGAAGCTTTCTTT.

The CDR3, as DNA: TGTGCCAGTAGTATACTTGGACTAGCGGGGGTGAGTGAGCAGTTCTTC. Translating it yields CASSILGLAGVSEQFF. The rearrangement joins TRBV19 to TRBJ2-1; TRBD2 matches 13 bases. The V gene's germline CDR1 is LNHDA and CDR2 SQIVND (reference sequence). CDR3 length: 16 residues. The J segment lost 9 bases and the V segment lost 2 bases, leaving 7 bases of the junction unmatched.

The rearrangement uses TRBV2 and TRBJ2-6, with D maybe TRBD1 (5 bases). CDR3 length: 14 amino acids. Germline CDR1 is SNHLY and CDR2 is FYNNEI. The V gene lost 6 bases and the J gene lost 0 bases, with 6 bases spanning the gap. The CDR3 sequence is CASRGDSGANVLTF. Written as DNA, the CDR3 is TGTGCCAGCAGAGGGGACTCTGGGGCCAACGTCCTGACTTTC.

The CDR3 is CASSKGTSAYNEQFF. CDR3 DNA: TGTGCCAGCAGCAAGGGGACTAGCGCATACAATGAGCAGTTCTTC. The J gene is TRBJ2-1, the V gene TRBV7-8; 10 bases align to TRBD2. Trimming took 5 bases from V and 4 from J; bases not matched to a gene: 5. Germline-derived CDR1 and CDR2 are SGHVS and FQNEAQ. There are 15 residues in the CDR3. Drawing the rest from reference TRBV7-8 and TRBJ2-1, the complete variable domain is GAGVSQSPRYKVAKRGQDVALRCDPISGHVSLFWYQQALGQGPEFLTYFQNEAQLDKSGLPSDRFFAERPEGSVSTLKIQRTQQEDSAVYLCASSKGTSAYNEQFFGPGTRLTVL.

The CDR3 reads CASSLDQRRNTEAFF. DNA for the CDR3: TGCGCCAGCAGCTTGGATCAGAGGAGGAACACTGAAGCTTTCTTT. The V call is TRBV5-1, the J call TRBJ1-1, with no clear D. CDR1 and CDR2 (germline): SGHRS, YFSETQ. This CDR3 has 15 residues. The germline V and J ends were trimmed by 0 bases and 1 base, with 10 bases remaining between them.

This chain links TRBV5-4 with TRBJ1-2, with 8 bases matching TRBD1. CDR1 and CDR2 (germline): SGHNT, YYREEE (reference sequence). V was clipped by 4 bases and J by 3 bases; unmatched bases: 5. The CDR3 contains 14 residues. The CDR3 nucleotides are TGTGCCAGCAGCGGACGGACAGGGCACTATGGCTACACCTTC. This translates into CASSGRTGHYGYTF. The full variable domain, completed using reference TRBV5-4 and TRBJ1-2, is ETGVTQSPTHLIKTRGQQVTLRCSSQSGHNTVSWYQQALGQGPQFIFQYYREEENGRGNFPPRFSGLQFPNYSSELNVNALELDDSALYLCASSGRTGHYGYTFGSGTRLTVV.

This chain joins TRBV27 and TRBJ2-7; 8 bases align to TRBD1. The trim removed 2 bases at V and 6 bases at J, leaving 6 bases unmatched. The CDR3 has 14 residues. CDR1 and CDR2 from the germline V gene are MNHEY and SMNVEV (reference sequence). In DNA, the CDR3 is TGTGCCAGCAGTTTACGGCAGGGGGCGGTCGAGCAGTACTTC. Residues: CASSLRQGAVEQYF.

The V gene is TRBV9, the J gene TRBJ1-5; D is perhaps TRBD1 (6 bases). The CDR3 covers 13 residues. Trimming pared 4 bases from V and 6 bases from J, leaving 11 bases between. Germline values: CDR1 SGDLS, CDR2 YYNGEE. The CDR3 loop reads CASSTQGSQPQHF. CDR3 in DNA: TGTGCCAGCAGCACCCAGGGGAGTCAGCCCCAGCATTTT.

The rearrangement links TRBV5-1 to TRBJ2-7; no definite D call. Germline CDR1 is SGHRS and CDR2 is YFSETQ. The CDR3 covers 15 residues. The ends were cut back, 1 base at V and 1 base at J, with 12 bases in the middle. This chain's CDR3 is CASSLRIEGSYEQYF. The CDR3 nucleotides read TGCGCCAGCAGCTTGCGAATCGAAGGGTCCTACGAGCAGTACTTC.